This paragraph covers one T cell receptor beta chain sequence. Its specificity is not known. The data were taken from a study of shared clonotypes between healthy human individuals. About the study: Each donor's CD4 naive and CD4 memory cells filled three plates apiece, CD8 naive two, and CD8 memory one.

Sequencing was performed with immunoSEQ multiplex PCR; in TCRdb, only in-frame clones are kept and a portion is missing. This table has 2 million to 2.5 million clones, roughly 92% appearing once. Study-level points and caveats: Generation probabilities of non-shared clonotypes were lower (relative to those shared by all four donors). Sequencing of the sorted subsets was shown by rarefaction to be incomplete despite large depth.

This CDR3 region has 16 residues. Trimming removed 3 bases from V and 2 bases from J, with 13 bases in between. CDR1 MNHEY and CDR2 SVGAGI come from the germline V gene. The chain joins TRBV6-5 to TRBJ2-2; D gene ambiguous. Sequenced input: naive CD4+ T cells from PBMCs. As for subset: CD45RA+ positively selected. The receptor was derived from a man in his late teens or twenties in good health. Some clones in this sample may be carry-over from other donors' samples. The CDR3 DNA reads as TGTGCCAGCAGTTATAGCTTTTCCTTCAACACCGGGGAGCTGTTTTTT. Translated: CASSYSFSFNTGELFF.